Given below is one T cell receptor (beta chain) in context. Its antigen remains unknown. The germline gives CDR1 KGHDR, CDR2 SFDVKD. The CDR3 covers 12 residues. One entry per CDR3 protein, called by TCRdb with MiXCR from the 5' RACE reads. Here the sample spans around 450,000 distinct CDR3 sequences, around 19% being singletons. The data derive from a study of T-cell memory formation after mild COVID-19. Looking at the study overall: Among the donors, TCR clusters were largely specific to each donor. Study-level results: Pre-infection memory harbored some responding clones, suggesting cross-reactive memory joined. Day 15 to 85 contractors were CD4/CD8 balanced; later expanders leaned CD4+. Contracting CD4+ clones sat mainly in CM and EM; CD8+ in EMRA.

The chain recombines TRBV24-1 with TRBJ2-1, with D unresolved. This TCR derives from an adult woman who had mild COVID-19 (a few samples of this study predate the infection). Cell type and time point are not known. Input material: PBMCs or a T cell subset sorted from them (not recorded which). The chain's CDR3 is CALRYSYNEQFF. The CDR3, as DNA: TGTGCTTTGAGGTACTCCTACAATGAGCAGTTCTTC.